These T cell receptor beta chains were read from a single sample in a study of cytomegalovirus exposure and HLA in healthy donors. Produced via immunoSEQ multiplex PCR; TCRdb's table is partial and in-frame only. The table shows 120,000 to 150,000 clones, with around 80% occurring only once. Sequences were obtained from PBMCs. The receptor source for this set is a man aged 35-49 years in good health and CMV-seropositive. The CDR3 runs from the conserved cysteine through the conserved F or W. Size tells how often a clone was seen (once, few, many) or the class of an expanded clone, and some rows leave it out.

cdr3_aa clone_size v_call
CASSPLRDRGGQPQHF NA TRBV7-8
CASSLQGTGTEAFF once TRBV27
CASILQGVTDTQYF NA TRBV6-1
CASSLGEIQGDARETQYF NA TRBV7-9
CASSRIAGAVELFF few TRBV5-1
CASSFPGQGSGYTF NA TRBV5-4
CASSLSGQGLSLNYGYTF NA TRBV5-1
CASSPWVEGEKLFF once TRBV11-2
CASSMVQGPYEQYF once TRBV19
CASSRGTATPYGYTF NA TRBV6-4
CASRSGQGDSEQYF few TRBV6-5
CSVGGTSGGILETQYF NA TRBV29-1
CASSLETGLSTEAFF NA TRBV5-1
CASSRPMVLSGNTIYF once TRBV6-6
CASSRTWGQLNTGELFF NA TRBV7-6
CASSPRTSGYEQYF NA TRBV19
CASSRDSSTEAFF NA TRBV23-1
CASSQRLGQGHGYTF NA TRBV4-3
CASSFGMTGDTGELFF NA TRBV5-1
CASREHRGTQETQYF NA TRBV27
CAITGGARPQHF NA TRBV10-3
CASSSRTGLSSYEQYF once TRBV7-9
CASSLGLSGRLFHEQYF NA TRBV27
CASSLEGEGWYNEQFF NA TRBV5-1
CASSLALSADTQYF once TRBV5-1
CASSYRGSNYGYTF NA TRBV6-5
CASSRDRSSYEQYF NA TRBV7-2
CASKILTGSTYGYTF NA TRBV6-5
CASSPKSGGLTGNTIYF NA TRBV18
CASSLEIRTGSIYGYTF NA TRBV7-9
CASSYTGKQPQHF few TRBV6-5
CASNLIGGGETQYF few TRBV7-9
CASSQGGAYEQYF NA TRBV4-1